This T cell receptor (beta chain) appears in the sequencing data of a study of blood T cell repertoires in COVID-19. Clones were sequenced by immunoSEQ multiplex PCR, and TCRdb holds only the in-frame ones, with some missing. This sample carries 65,000 to 85,000 clones, under 80% of them seen once, and the ten largest clones take approximately 15%. V shed 1 base and J shed 4 bases, with 20 bases lying between them. The CDR3 runs 17 residues. Germline V gene lookup returns CDR1 LNHNV and CDR2 YYDKDF (reference sequence). This receptor was identified in a human donor in a cohort sampled during active COVID-19. The rearrangement uses TRBV15 and TRBJ2-7; possible D gene TRBD1, 6 bases. Sequencing input: peripheral blood. DNA for the CDR3: TGTGCCACCAGCAGAGGGGCCCTAGGGGGACCGGGGTACGAGCAGTACTTC. It codes for CATSRGALGGPGYEQYF.